The TCR beta chain under discussion was sequenced for a study of shared clonotypes between healthy human individuals. The length of the CDR3 is 17 residues. Trimming removed 0 bases at V and 7 bases at J, with 19 bases between. Germline CDR1 MGHRA, CDR2 YSYEKL. Method: immunoSEQ multiplex PCR; TCRdb's copy keeps in-frame clones and lacks some. The sample yields about a million clones, around three quarters seen once. This receptor was taken from a man aged 18 to 30 in good health. Some clones in this sample may be carry-over from other donors' samples. The specimen was memory CD4+ T cells from PBMCs. Subset in this sample: CD45RA-negative fraction. This sequence joins TRBV4-1 and TRBJ1-5; D is ambiguous. The CDR3 sequence: CASSQDSRGHNRQPQHF. In DNA form, the CDR3 reads TGCGCCAGCAGCCAAGACTCCCGAGGGCATAATCGACAGCCCCAGCATTTT.